The 27 T cell receptor beta chains below come from one sample, sequenced in a study of beta chain features in type 1 diabetes. Points from the study as a whole: When Type 1 diabetes patients were examined, their TCRB CDR3s proved moderately but significantly shorter in all four CD4+ subsets.

Their recognized antigens are unknown. TCRB transcripts that were expressed got sequenced, as all of the isolated RNA had been reverse transcribed. Produced via immunoSEQ multiplex PCR; TCRdb's table is partial and in-frame only. The table shows roughly 340,000 clones, with roughly 12% occurring only once. Sequenced: naive CD4+ T cells from blood. The receptors derive from a woman aged 18-29 years with type 1 diabetes.

The V gene is TRBV7-2, the J gene TRBJ2-7; 8 bases agree with TRBD1. The CDR3 sequence is 15 residues long. The junction had 5 bases not matched to a gene; V was cut back by 0 bases and J by 4 bases. CDR1 is SGHTA, CDR2 FQGNSA, per germline. CDR3 sequence: CASSLAQGAAYEQYV. The CDR3 nucleotides are TGTGCCAGCAGCTTAGCCCAGGGGGCAGCTTACGAGCAGTACGTC.

This clone was seen more than once but under ten times. V gene TRBV2 combines with J gene TRBJ2-1; D gene uncertain. The CDR3 consists of 15 residues. Germline lookup yields CDR1 SNHLY and CDR2 FYNNEI. V was trimmed by 6 bases and J by 0 bases, leaving 12 bases between them. The CDR3 region is CASSLDSGSYNEQFF. The CDR3 bases are TGTGCCAGCAGCCTTGACTCGGGCTCCTACAATGAGCAGTTCTTC.

In this sample, this clone turned up a few times. The V gene is TRBV5-4, the J gene TRBJ2-5; TRBD2 matches at 9 bases. The CDR3 runs to 14 residues. CDR1 is SGHNT, CDR2 YYREEE, per germline (reference sequence). After removal of 2 bases from V and 5 bases from J, the junction contained 4 bases not matched to a gene. The CDR3 DNA reads TGTGCCAGCAGCTTTAGCGGGAGTGCGGAGACCCAGTACTTC. Amino acids: CASSFSGSAETQYF.

The chain combines TRBV30 with TRBJ1-2; D remains ambiguous. Trimming took 2 bases from V and 0 from J, leaving 7 bases between them. Germline V gives CDR1 GTSNPN, CDR2 SVGIG (reference sequence). The CDR3 length is 13 residues. CDR3 DNA: TGTGCCTGGAGTCCTAGCACTAACTATGGCTACACCTTC. It is translated as CAWSPSTNYGYTF.

This clone was observed a few times. The V gene is TRBV27, the J gene TRBJ2-7, with 7 positions matching TRBD2. The CDR3 is 15 residues long. From germline, CDR1 is MNHEY and CDR2 SMNVEV (reference sequence). Trimming cost V 1 base and J 0 bases; bases outside gene matches: 3. The CDR3 loop is CASSLYGGSSYEQYV. The CDR3 DNA sequence: TGTGCCAGCAGTTTATACGGGGGGAGCTCCTACGAGCAGTACGTC.

The chain joins TRBV7-9 to TRBJ1-5, with 11 bases aligning to TRBD1. CDR1 and CDR2 from the germline V gene are SEHNR and FQNEAQ (reference sequence). The V and J ends lost 5 bases and 4 bases, in that order; junction bases with no gene match: 7. The CDR3 spans 16 residues. The CDR3 is CASSTGTGGPNQPQHF. The CDR3 DNA follows: TGTGCCAGCAGCACCGGGACAGGGGGACCGAATCAGCCCCAGCATTTT.

This clone showed up just a few times. The chain is built from TRBV10-3 and TRBJ2-5; D unresolved. Germline V gives CDR1 ENHRY, CDR2 SYGVKD. The length of the CDR3 is 14 residues. The V end was cut by 3 bases, the J end by 5 bases, with 13 bases between. CDR3 nucleotide sequence: TGTGCCATCAGTGACAGTACCAAGTCTGAGACCCAGTACTTC. It is translated as CAISDSTKSETQYF.

V and J are TRBV6-5 and TRBJ1-1, with D possibly being TRBD1 (5 bases). This CDR3 is 13 amino acids long. V shed 7 bases and J shed 2 bases, with 11 bases lying between them. The germline CDR1 and CDR2 sequences are MNHEY and SVGAGI. CDR3 amino acids: CASNRNVNTEAFF. The CDR3 coding sequence is TGTGCCAGCAACAGGAACGTAAACACTGAAGCTTTCTTT.

This clone has more than one count but fewer than ten. The V gene is TRBV2, the J gene TRBJ1-4; possible D gene TRBD1, 6 bases. Trimming removed 6 bases from V and 5 bases from J, with 16 bases in between. This CDR3 region has 15 residues. In germline, CDR1 is SNHLY, CDR2 FYNNEI. CDR3 loop: CASSRTVSSNEKLFF. The CDR3 DNA reads as TGTGCCAGCAGCCGGACAGTTTCTTCGAATGAAAAACTGTTTTTT.

This chain uses TRBV5-5 with TRBJ1-2, with D possibly matching TRBD1 (5 bases). This CDR3 region has 15 residues. The germline V gene encodes CDR1 SGHKS and CDR2 YYEKEE (reference sequence). Deletions cut 4 bases from V and 0 bases from J, with 13 bases between. The CDR3 DNA follows: TGTGCCAGCAGCGAGAGCGGGACGACTAACTATGGCTACACCTTC. Encoded protein: CASSESGTTNYGYTF.

This clone was observed a handful of times. V and J are TRBV29-1 and TRBJ1-1; 7 bases agree with TRBD1. Trimming removed 4 bases from V and 4 bases from J; junction bases left unmatched: 12. CDR1 and CDR2 from the germline V gene are SQVTM and ANQGSEA. The CDR3 spans 15 residues. CDR3: CSVGVVQGKRTEAFF. As DNA, the CDR3 is TGCAGCGTTGGGGTGGTACAGGGGAAGCGCACTGAAGCTTTCTTT.

This clone was observed a handful of times. The gene calls are TRBV5-1 and TRBJ1-5, with D tentatively TRBD1 (5 bases). Trimming cost V 0 bases and J 7 bases, with 11 bases left between them. CDR1 and CDR2 (germline): SGHRS, YFSETQ. The CDR3 loop spans 14 amino acids. Here the CDR3 reads CASSLGTQGQPQHF. The CDR3 DNA reads as TGCGCCAGCAGCTTGGGGACGCAGGGACAGCCCCAGCATTTT.

This clone was observed a handful of times. The rearrangement joins TRBV4-1 to TRBJ2-1; a possible D gene is TRBD2 (6 bases). The V and J ends lost 1 base and 10 bases respectively, with 11 bases between them. Germline loops: CDR1 MGHRA, CDR2 YSYEKL. The CDR3 has 13 amino acids. The chain's CDR3 is CASSQGRRGEQFF. The CDR3 DNA reads TGCGCCAGCAGCCAAGGGCGGAGGGGCGAGCAGTTCTTC.

The V and J genes are TRBV7-9 and TRBJ2-7; no clear D. V was shortened by 5 bases and J by 6 bases, with 11 bases between the two germline ends. CDR1 is SEHNR and CDR2 is FQNEAQ in the germline V gene (reference sequence). The CDR3 extends over 12 amino acids. The CDR3 region has the DNA TGTGCCAGCAGCCAAACCCTCGGCGAGCAGTACTTC. Its protein product is CASSQTLGEQYF.

This sequence joins TRBV2 and TRBJ2-5; maybe TRBD2 (6 bases). CDR3 length equals 15 residues. CDR1 and CDR2 from the germline V gene are SNHLY and FYNNEI. Trimming removed 6 bases at V and 5 bases at J, with 19 bases between. For the CDR3, the DNA is TGTGCCAGCAGGCGTCCCGACCTGGCGGGGGAGACCCAGTACTTC. The encoded protein is CASRRPDLAGETQYF. Combining the CDR3 with reference TRBV2 and TRBJ2-5 gives the whole variable domain EPEVTQTPSHQVTQMGQEVILRCVPISNHLYFYWYRQILGQKVEFLVSFYNNEISEKSEIFDDQFSVERPDGSNFTLKIRSTKLEDSAMYFCASRRPDLAGETQYFGPGTRLLVL.

The V and J genes are TRBV15 and TRBJ1-1; no clear D. Trimming took 0 bases from V and 5 from J, leaving 16 bases between them. Germline assignment: CDR1 LNHNV and CDR2 YYDKDF (reference sequence). There are 16 residues in the CDR3. The CDR3 reads CATSRDFAGGRTEAFF. In DNA form, the CDR3 reads TGTGCCACCAGCAGAGATTTCGCAGGAGGGAGGACTGAAGCTTTCTTT.

This chain joins TRBV7-9 and TRBJ1-2; D not certain. Germline values: CDR1 SEHNR, CDR2 FQNEAQ (reference sequence). The CDR3 runs 11 residues. V was clipped by 3 bases and J by 6 bases, with 5 bases between them. The CDR3 protein is CASSFSHGYTF. In nucleotides, the CDR3 is TGTGCCAGCAGCTTCTCTCATGGCTACACCTTC.

This clone was detected only a few times. The V gene is TRBV30, the J gene TRBJ2-1, with 14 bases aligning to TRBD2. J gave up 9 bases and V 2 bases, and 6 bases lay outside the gene matches. The CDR3 sequence is 15 residues long. Germline V gene data show CDR1 as GTSNPN and CDR2 as SVGIG (reference sequence). CDR3 protein: CAWSPGLAGGREQFF. The CDR3 DNA reads TGTGCCTGGAGTCCCGGACTAGCGGGAGGTCGTGAGCAGTTCTTC.

The chain has TRBV14 and TRBJ2-3, with 10 bases fitting TRBD2. The CDR3 totals 14 residues. After removal of 0 bases from V and 11 bases from J, the junction contained 5 bases not matched to a gene. The germline V gene has CDR1 SGHDN and CDR2 FVKESK. The CDR3 sequence is CASSQEGSGRRQYF. In DNA form, the CDR3 reads TGTGCCAGCAGCCAAGAGGGTAGCGGGAGGAGGCAGTATTTT.

The chain employs TRBV14 and TRBJ2-1; 7 bases are a match to TRBD2. The CDR3 is 14 residues long. Germline V gives CDR1 SGHDN, CDR2 FVKESK. After removal of 1 base from V and 7 bases from J, the junction contained 4 bases not matched to a gene. CDR3 protein: CASSQVREGNEQFF. CDR3 coding DNA: TGTGCCAGCAGCCAAGTTAGGGAGGGAAATGAGCAGTTCTTC.

As DNA, the CDR3 is TGTGCCAGTAGTACCAGTAACTATGGCTACACCTTC. Translating it yields CASSTSNYGYTF. This chain uses TRBV19 with TRBJ1-2; D gene uncertain. The CDR3 runs 12 residues. CDR1 and CDR2 from the germline V gene are LNHDA and SQIVND (reference sequence). Deletions cut 4 bases from V and 1 base from J, with 4 bases between.

The V call is TRBV5-6, the J call TRBJ2-7; 7 bases are shared with TRBD1. The length of the CDR3 is 14 residues. The V segment lost 4 bases and the J segment 6 bases; nucleotides outside the gene matches: 10. CDR1 is SGHDT and CDR2 is YYEEEE in the germline V gene. DNA for the CDR3: TGTGCCAGCAGCGCTATAGGGACAGTCGGCGAGCAGTACTTC. The encoded protein is CASSAIGTVGEQYF.

The V gene is TRBV5-6, the J gene TRBJ2-1; no firm D call. The CDR3 sequence is 14 residues long. Germline loops: CDR1 SGHDT, CDR2 YYEEEE. V lost 0 bases and J 10 bases, leaving 14 bases between the germline ends. For the CDR3, the DNA is TGTGCCAGCAGCTTGGACCTAGGCTCAAGGGAGCAGTTCTTC. Protein sequence: CASSLDLGSREQFF.

The chain uses TRBV6-6 and TRBJ1-1, with D uncertain. The CDR3 sequence is 14 residues long. Trimming took 5 bases from V and 0 from J, leaving 10 bases between them. Germline assignment: CDR1 MNHNY and CDR2 SVGAGI (reference sequence). The CDR3, as DNA: TGTGCCAGCAGTCCTAGTATGTTGAACACTGAAGCTTTCTTT. It yields the protein CASSPSMLNTEAFF.

The V and J genes are TRBV2 and TRBJ2-7, with 8 bases fitting TRBD2. Germline CDR1 and CDR2: SNHLY and FYNNEI. The CDR3 length is 15 residues. The V gene end was trimmed by 3 bases and the J gene end by 2 bases; junction bases not matched to a gene: 6. As DNA, the CDR3 is TGTGCCAGCAGTGAGGGGGGAGCGGGAGCCTACGAGCAGTACGTC. This codes for CASSEGGAGAYEQYV.

This clone was counted between two and nine times. CDR3 bases: TGTGCCTGGTCTAGCGGGAGTACCCACGAGCAGTACGTC. It codes for CAWSSGSTHEQYV. This chain links TRBV30 with TRBJ2-7; TRBD2 matches at 10 bases. The CDR3 has 13 residues. V shed 5 bases and J 5 bases; nucleotides not matched to a gene: 6. Looked up from germline, CDR1 is GTSNPN and CDR2 is SVGIG (reference sequence).

The CDR3 DNA reads TGTGCCTGGAGATCCGGACAGAACACTGAAGCTTTCTTT. Amino acid sequence: CAWRSGQNTEAFF. This chain links TRBV30 with TRBJ1-1; D possibly corresponds to TRBD1 (5 bases). CDR3 length equals 13 residues. Per germline, CDR1 GTSNPN and CDR2 SVGIG (reference sequence). Deletions cut 3 bases from V and 1 base from J, with 9 bases between.